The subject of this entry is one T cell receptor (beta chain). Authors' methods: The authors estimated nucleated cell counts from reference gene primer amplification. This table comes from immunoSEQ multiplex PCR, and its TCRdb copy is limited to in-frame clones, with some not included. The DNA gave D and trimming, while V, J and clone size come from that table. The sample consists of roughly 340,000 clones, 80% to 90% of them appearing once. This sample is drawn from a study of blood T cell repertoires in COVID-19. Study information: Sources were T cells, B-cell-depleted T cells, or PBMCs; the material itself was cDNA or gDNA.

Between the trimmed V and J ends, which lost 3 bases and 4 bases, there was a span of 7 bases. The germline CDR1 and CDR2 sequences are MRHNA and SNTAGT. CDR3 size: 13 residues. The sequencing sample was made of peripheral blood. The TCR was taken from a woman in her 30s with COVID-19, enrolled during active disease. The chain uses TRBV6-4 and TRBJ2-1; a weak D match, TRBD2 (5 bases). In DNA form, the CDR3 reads TGTGCCAGCAGTGAGAGGGAATACAATGAGCAGTTCTTC. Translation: CASSEREYNEQFF.